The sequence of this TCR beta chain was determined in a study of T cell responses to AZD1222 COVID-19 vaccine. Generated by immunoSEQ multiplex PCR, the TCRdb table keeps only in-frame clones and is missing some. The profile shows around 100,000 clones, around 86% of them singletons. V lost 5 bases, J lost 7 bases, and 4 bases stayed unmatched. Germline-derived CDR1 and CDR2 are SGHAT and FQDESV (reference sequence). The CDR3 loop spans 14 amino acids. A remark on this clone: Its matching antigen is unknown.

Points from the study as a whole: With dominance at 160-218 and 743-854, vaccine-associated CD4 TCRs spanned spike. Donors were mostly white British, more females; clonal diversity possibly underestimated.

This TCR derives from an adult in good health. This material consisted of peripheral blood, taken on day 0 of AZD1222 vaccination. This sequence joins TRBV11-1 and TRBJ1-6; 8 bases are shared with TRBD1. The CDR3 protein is CASSQNRGNSPLHF. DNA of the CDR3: TGTGCCAGCAGCCAGAACAGGGGGAATTCACCCCTCCACTTT.